This T cell receptor (beta chain) was sequenced for a study of control samples from healthy donors and cancer patients. Assay: immunoSEQ multiplex PCR; the TCRdb copy retains only in-frame clones and omits some. The sample holds 120,000 or so clones; more than 80% are singletons and the top ten take roughly 43%. With 2 bases clipped from V and 4 bases from J, the junction kept 8 bases outside the gene matches. The CDR3 is made up of 16 amino acids. Germline V gene sequence: CDR1 SGHNT, CDR2 YYREEE (reference sequence). The TCR comes from a man aged 45-60 years in good health. Sequencing used blood. The chain uses TRBV5-4 and TRBJ2-2; the match to TRBD1 covers 7 bases. CDR3 protein: CASSLNLAGGTGELFF. As DNA, the CDR3 is TGTGCCAGCAGCTTAAACCTCGCAGGGGGCACCGGGGAGCTGTTTTTT.